The T cell receptor beta chain described here comes from a study of blood T cell repertoires in COVID-19. About the research overall: There were acute and convalescent COVID-19 samples, and they came from the United States, Italy and Spain. Sample material is recorded as cDNA or gDNA derived from T cells, B-cell-depleted T cells, or PBMCs.

Per the authors' pipeline: Amplification with reference gene primers provided the estimates of nucleated cell counts. Sequencing was performed with immunoSEQ multiplex PCR; in TCRdb, only in-frame clones are kept and a portion is missing. V, J and clone size reflect that table, while D and trimming were determined from the DNA. Of approximately 160,000 clones listed, approximately 85% are singletons. The CDR3 runs to 13 residues. Germline CDR1 and CDR2: SNHLY and FYNNEI. Trimming removed 6 bases from V and 0 bases from J, with 6 bases in between. This clonotype originated in a man in his sixties who had recovered from COVID-19. Source material: peripheral blood. The rearrangement joins TRBV2 to TRBJ2-1; D remains unclear. CDR3 nucleotide sequence: TGTGCCAGCAGGAGCTACTCCTACAATGAGCAGTTCTTC. Translation gives CASRSYSYNEQFF.